These 5 T cell receptor beta chains share one sample of origin, sequenced in a study of T cells in localized non-small cell lung cancer (dated by TCRdb to about 2020). Library prep was done by the immunoSEQ multiplex PCR assay. The source is immuneACCESS, and TCRdb retained only in-frame sequences with V and J called. Part of the clones is not carried over; for the studies checked, unresolved V genes explain less than half of this, and the remainder is unexplained. For this sample the table gives approximately 13,000 clones, of which more than 70% were detected only once. Of the sample, under 3% is held by the ten largest clones. Material: peripheral blood mononuclear cells, obtained before any cancer treatment. The source of these receptors is a man aged 40 to 69 with stage III lung adenocarcinoma.

In this sample, this clone turned up once. The rearrangement links TRBV4-2 to TRBJ2-7; 11 bases match TRBD2. V was pared by 3 bases and J by 0 bases, with 7 bases of the junction left unmatched. Germline V gene sequence: CDR1 LGHNA, CDR2 YNFKEQ. This CDR3 is built from 17 residues. CDR3 region: CASSQASGGRISYEQYF. In nucleotides, the CDR3 is TGTGCCAGCAGCCAGGCTAGCGGGGGGCGGATCTCCTACGAGCAGTACTTC.

This clone turned up a few times. This sequence joins TRBV19 and TRBJ1-3, with unresolved D. The germline CDR1 and CDR2 sequences are LNHDA and SQIVND (reference sequence). The CDR3 has 11 amino acids. V was cut by 9 bases and J by 7 bases, with 10 bases left in between. The chain's CDR3 is CASRLGNTIYF. CDR3 DNA: TGTGCCAGCCGCCTGGGGAACACCATATATTTT.

The V and J genes are TRBV7-8 and TRBJ2-1, with D possibly TRBD1 on 5 matching bases. Germline V lookup: CDR1 SGHVS, CDR2 FQNEAQ. CDR3 size: 15 residues. V lost 4 bases and J 2 bases, leaving 12 bases between the germline ends. In DNA, the CDR3 is TGTGCCAGCAGCTCCTCAGGGTTGGCCTACAATGAGCAGTTCTTC. This codes for CASSSSGLAYNEQFF.

A few counts support this clone. The chain uses TRBV9 and TRBJ2-5; the D is unclear. The length of the CDR3 is 13 residues. Germline V gene data show CDR1 as SGDLS and CDR2 as YYNGEE. Trimming removed 0 bases from V and 4 bases from J, with 7 bases in between. Here the CDR3 reads CASSVATRETQYF. In DNA form, the CDR3 reads TGTGCCAGCAGCGTAGCTACAAGAGAGACCCAGTACTTC.

The chain links TRBV27 to TRBJ2-1; TRBD2 might be the D (5 bases). V dropped 5 bases and J dropped 0 bases, with 11 bases sitting between them. The CDR3 extends over 15 amino acids. Per the germline V gene, CDR1 is MNHEY and CDR2 is SMNVEV (reference sequence). The CDR3 bases are TGTGCCAGCAGTATAGACACTAGCTCCTACAATGAGCAGTTCTTC. It specifies CASSIDTSSYNEQFF.